The clone carrying this T cell receptor (beta chain) has a count of ten or more. Its antigen is undetermined. The sample is drawn from a study of spatial heterogeneity in lung cancer. Findings of the study overall: The number of expanded tumor alpha and beta chains correlated with mutation number. The estimated TCR-seq coverage of tumor T cells amounted to 6% to 7% when looking at alpha chains and around 13% when looking at beta chains.

CDR3 size: 15 residues. Germline lookup yields CDR1 DFQATT and CDR2 SNEGSKA (reference sequence). The ends were cut back, 4 bases at V and 0 bases at J, with 15 bases in the middle. Time point denoted: sample taken at primary tumor resection. 55 to 80 TRACERx patients with early, untreated non-small cell lung cancer donated samples. One entry per CDR3 protein, called by TCRdb with MiXCR from the 5' RACE reads. The profile shows 15,000 to 20,000 distinct CDR3 sequences, 6.2% of them singletons. This specimen was lung tumor tissue, taken at surgery. The V and J genes are TRBV20-1 and TRBJ1-1; D call uncertain. The clonotype was recovered from a male donor with early-stage non-small cell lung cancer. The DNA for the CDR3 is TGCAGTGCTAATCCTGGAGCTAAAATGAACACTGAAGCTTTCTTT. Translating gives CSANPGAKMNTEAFF.